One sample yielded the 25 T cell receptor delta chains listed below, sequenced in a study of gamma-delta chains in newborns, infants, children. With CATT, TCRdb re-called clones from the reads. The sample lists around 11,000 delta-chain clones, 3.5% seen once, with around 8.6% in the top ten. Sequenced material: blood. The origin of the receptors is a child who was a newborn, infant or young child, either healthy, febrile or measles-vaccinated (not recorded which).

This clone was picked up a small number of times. The CDR3 DNA reads TGTGCTCTTGGGGAACGCCCGAAGACTACCCACCCCCCGATCGACCAATCCACCGATAAACTCATCTTT. It specifies CALGERPKTTHPPIDQSTDKLIF. The chain recombines TRDV1 with TRDJ1; no clear D. The CDR3 loop spans 23 amino acids. Deletions cut 1 base from V and 1 base from J, with 34 bases between. Germline V gene sequence: CDR1 TSWWSYY, CDR2 QGS.

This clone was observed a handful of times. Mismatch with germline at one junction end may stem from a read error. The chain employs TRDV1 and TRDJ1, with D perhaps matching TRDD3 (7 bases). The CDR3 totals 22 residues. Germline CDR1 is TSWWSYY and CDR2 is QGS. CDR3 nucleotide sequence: TGTGCTCTTGGGGAACGACCTTCCCGCCTTCTCAAGGACAGTGGGGGAGCCGATAAACCCATCTTT. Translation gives CALGERPSRLLKDSGGADKPIF.

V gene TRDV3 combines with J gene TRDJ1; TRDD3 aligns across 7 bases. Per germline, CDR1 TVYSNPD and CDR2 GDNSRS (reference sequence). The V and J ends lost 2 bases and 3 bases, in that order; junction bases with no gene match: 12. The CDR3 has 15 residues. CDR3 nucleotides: TGTGCCTTTTCGAGCTCCGGGGATATCCCCGATAAACTCATCTTT. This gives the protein CAFSSSGDIPDKLIF.

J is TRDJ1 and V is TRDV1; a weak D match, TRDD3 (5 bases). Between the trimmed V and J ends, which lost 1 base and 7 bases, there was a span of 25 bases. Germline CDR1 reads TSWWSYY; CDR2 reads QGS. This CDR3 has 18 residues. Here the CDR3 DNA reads TGTGCTCTTGGGGAACCTGCCCAAGTCCCTGGGTTCTCCCGTAAACTCATCTTT. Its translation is CALGEPAQVPGFSRKLIF.

As DNA, the CDR3 is TGTGCTCTTGGGGAACTTAGGACCCTCCCTGTCCAGTACACCGATAAACTCATCTTT. This encodes CALGELRTLPVQYTDKLIF. V and J are TRDV1 and TRDJ1, with D uncertain. The germline gives CDR1 TSWWSYY, CDR2 QGS. This CDR3 spans 19 amino acids. V was cut by 0 bases and J by 0 bases, with 20 bases left in between.

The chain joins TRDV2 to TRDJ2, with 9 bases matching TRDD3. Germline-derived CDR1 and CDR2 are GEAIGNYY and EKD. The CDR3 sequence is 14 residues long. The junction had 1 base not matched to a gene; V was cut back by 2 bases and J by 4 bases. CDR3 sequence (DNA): TGTGCCTGTGACAACTGGGGGAAGACAGCACAACTCTTCTTT. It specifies CACDNWGKTAQLFF.

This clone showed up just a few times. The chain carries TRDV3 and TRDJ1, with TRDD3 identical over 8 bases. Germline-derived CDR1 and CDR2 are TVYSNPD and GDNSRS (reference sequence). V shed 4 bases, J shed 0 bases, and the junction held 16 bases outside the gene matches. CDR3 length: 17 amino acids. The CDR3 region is CASGPRGYYWYTDKLIF. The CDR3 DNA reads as TGTGCCTCCGGCCCGAGGGGATACTACTGGTACACCGATAAACTCATCTTT.

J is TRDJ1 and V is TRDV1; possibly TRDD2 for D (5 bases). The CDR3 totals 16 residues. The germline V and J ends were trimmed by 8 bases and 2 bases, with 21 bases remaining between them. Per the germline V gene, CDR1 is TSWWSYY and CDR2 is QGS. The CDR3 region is CALFLTGVALTDKLIF. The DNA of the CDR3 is TGTGCTCTTTTCCTCACGGGTGTGGCTCTTACCGATAAACTCATCTTT.

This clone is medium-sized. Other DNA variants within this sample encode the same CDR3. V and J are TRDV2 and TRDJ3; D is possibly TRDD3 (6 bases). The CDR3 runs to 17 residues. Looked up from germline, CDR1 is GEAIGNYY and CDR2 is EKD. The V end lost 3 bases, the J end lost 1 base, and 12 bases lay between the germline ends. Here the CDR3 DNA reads TGTGCCTGTGACCCCGCAACTGGGTCCTGGGACACCCGACAGATGTTTTTC. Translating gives CACDPATGSWDTRQMFF.

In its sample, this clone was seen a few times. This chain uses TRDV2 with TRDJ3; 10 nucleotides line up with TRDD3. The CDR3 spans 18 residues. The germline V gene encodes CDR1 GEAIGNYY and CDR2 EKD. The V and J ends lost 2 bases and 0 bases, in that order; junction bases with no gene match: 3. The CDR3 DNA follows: TGTGCCTGTGACATACTGGGGGATCACTCCTGGGACACCCGACAGATGTTTTTC. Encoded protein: CACDILGDHSWDTRQMFF.

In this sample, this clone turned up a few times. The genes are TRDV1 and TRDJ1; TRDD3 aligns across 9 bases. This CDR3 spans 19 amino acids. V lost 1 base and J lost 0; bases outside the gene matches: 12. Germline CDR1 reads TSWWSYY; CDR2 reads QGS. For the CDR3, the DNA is TGTGCTCTTGGGGAACATAAGTACTGGGGGACGCCGTACACCGATAAACTCATCTTT. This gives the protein CALGEHKYWGTPYTDKLIF.

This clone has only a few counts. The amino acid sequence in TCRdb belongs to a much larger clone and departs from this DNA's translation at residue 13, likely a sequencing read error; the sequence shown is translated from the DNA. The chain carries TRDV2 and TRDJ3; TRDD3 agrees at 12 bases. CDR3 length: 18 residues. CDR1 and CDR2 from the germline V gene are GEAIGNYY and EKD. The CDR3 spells CACDTLGDTHWDIRQMFF. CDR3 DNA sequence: TGTGCCTGTGACACCCTGGGGGATACGCACTGGGACATCCGACAGATGTTTTTC.

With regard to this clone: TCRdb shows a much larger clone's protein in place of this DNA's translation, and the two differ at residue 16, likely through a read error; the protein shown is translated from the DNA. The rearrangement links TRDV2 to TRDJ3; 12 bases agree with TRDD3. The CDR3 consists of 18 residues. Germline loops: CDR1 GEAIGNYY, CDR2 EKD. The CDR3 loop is CACDTVLGDTWDTRQVFF. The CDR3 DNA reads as TGTGCCTGTGACACCGTACTGGGGGATACCTGGGACACCCGACAGGTGTTTTTC.

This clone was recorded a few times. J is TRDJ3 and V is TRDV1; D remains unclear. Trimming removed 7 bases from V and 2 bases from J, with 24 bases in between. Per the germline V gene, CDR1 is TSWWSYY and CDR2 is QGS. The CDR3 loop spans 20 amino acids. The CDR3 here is CALASSPLRRWAWDTRQMFF. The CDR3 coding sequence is TGTGCTCTTGCTAGTAGCCCGCTTCGTCGTTGGGCCTGGGACACCCGACAGATGTTTTTC.

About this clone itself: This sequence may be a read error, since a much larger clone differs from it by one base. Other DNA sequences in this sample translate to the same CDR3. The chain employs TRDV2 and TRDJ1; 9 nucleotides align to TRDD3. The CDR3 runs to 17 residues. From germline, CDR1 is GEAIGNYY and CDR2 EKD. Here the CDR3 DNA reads TGTGCCTGTGACACCGTATCAAGGGGATACGCGGAGAATAAACTCATCTTC. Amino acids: CACDTVSRGYAENKLIF.

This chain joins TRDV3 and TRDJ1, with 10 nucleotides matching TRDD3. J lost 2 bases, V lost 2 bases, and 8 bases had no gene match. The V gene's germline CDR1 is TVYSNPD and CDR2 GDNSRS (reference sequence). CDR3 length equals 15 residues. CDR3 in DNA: TGTGCCTTTGATGGGGGATACATCTCGACCGATAAACTCATCTTT. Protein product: CAFDGGYISTDKLIF.

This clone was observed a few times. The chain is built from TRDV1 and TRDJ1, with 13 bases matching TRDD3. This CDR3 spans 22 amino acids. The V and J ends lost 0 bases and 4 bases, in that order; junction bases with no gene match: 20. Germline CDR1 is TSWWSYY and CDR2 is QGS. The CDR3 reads CALGELLLRGSTGGYVYDKLIF. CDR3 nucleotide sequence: TGTGCTCTTGGGGAACTCTTGCTGCGGGGTAGTACTGGGGGATACGTATACGATAAACTCATCTTT.

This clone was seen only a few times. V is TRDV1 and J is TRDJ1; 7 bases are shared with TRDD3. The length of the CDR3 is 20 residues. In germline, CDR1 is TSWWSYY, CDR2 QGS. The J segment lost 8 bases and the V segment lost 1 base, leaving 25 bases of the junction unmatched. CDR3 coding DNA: TGTGCTCTTGGGGAACCGGCTCTCTTCCCACTACTGGGGATAGGGGCAAAACTCATCTTT. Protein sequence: CALGEPALFPLLGIGAKLIF.

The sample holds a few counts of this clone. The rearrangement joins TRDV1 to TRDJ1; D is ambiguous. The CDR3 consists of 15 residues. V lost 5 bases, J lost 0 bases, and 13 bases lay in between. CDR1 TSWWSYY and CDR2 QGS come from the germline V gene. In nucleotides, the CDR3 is TGTGCTCTTGGGTTCCCTAAGGGTTACACCGATAAACTCATCTTT. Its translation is CALGFPKGYTDKLIF.

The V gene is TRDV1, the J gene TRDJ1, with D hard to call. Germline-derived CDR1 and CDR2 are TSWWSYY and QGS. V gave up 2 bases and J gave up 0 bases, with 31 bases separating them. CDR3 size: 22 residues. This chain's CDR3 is CALGEKTSFGPIPEKYTDKLIF. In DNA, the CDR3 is TGTGCTCTTGGGGAAAAAACCTCGTTCGGCCCAATACCTGAAAAGTACACCGATAAACTCATCTTT.

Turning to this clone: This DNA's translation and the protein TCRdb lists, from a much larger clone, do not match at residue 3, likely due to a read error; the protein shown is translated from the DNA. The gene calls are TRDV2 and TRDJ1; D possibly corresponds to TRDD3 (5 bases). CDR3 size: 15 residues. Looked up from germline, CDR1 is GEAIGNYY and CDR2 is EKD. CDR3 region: CARDTVGGPTDKLIF. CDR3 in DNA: TGTGCCCGTGACACGGTAGGGGGCCCTACCGATAAACTCATCTTT.

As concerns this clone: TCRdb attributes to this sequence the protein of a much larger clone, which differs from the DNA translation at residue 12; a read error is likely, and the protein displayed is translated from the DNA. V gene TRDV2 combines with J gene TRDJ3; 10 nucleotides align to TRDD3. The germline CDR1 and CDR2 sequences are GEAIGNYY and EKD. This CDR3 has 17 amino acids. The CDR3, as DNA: TGTGCCTGTGACAGTACTGGGGGATCCTGGGACGCCCGACAGATGTTTTTC. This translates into CACDSTGGSWDARQMFF.

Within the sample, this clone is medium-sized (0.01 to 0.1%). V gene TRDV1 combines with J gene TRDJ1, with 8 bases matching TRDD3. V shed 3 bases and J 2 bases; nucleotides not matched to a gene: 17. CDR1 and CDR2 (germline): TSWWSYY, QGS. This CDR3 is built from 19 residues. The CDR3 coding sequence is TGTGCTCTTGGGGATCCCAACCGGAATCCGGGGATACATACCGATAAACTCATCTTT. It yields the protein CALGDPNRNPGIHTDKLIF.

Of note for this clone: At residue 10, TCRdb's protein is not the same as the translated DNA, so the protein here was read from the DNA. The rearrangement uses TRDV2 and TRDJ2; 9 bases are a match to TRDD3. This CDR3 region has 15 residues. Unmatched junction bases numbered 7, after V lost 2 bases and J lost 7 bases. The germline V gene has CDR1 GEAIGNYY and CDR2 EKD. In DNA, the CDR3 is TGTGCCTGTGACAACTTACTGGGGGAGATAGCACAACTCTTCTTT. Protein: CACDNLLGEIAQLFF.

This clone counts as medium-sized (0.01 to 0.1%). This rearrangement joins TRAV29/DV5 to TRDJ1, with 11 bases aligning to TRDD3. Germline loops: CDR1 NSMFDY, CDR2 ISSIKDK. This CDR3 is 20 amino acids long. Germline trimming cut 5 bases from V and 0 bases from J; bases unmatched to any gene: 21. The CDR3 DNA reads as TGTGCAGCCCTGTCTTACTGGGGGATAAGGATGGGTGACTACACCGATAAACTCATCTTT. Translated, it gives CAALSYWGIRMGDYTDKLIF.